This T cell receptor (beta chain) is from a study of Graves' ophthalmopathy and Graves' hyperthyroidism. The study, taken as a whole, reports: Blood shared most expanded thyroid clonotypes above 0.001 frequency.

Amplification of TCR beta CDR3 regions used RNA transcripts. HTBI primers primed a first-round RT-PCR, and a second-round multiplex PCR followed. TCRdb re-derived calls from the multiplex PCR reads in MiXCR, one entry per CDR3 protein. This table holds about 410,000 distinct CDR3 sequences, 15% to 20% found once. This clonotype was detected ten times or more. What it binds is unknown. The diagnosis was founded upon clinical symptoms, serum thyroxine, TRAb, thyroid ultrasound and orbital computed tomography. Per the germline V gene, CDR1 is GTSNPN and CDR2 is SVGIG (reference sequence). The CDR3 covers 15 residues. With 2 bases removed from V and 7 bases from J, the gap between germline ends came to 17 bases.

The TCR sequence derives from a young woman with Graves' ophthalmopathy. The chain employs TRBV30 and TRBJ2-2; D is perhaps TRBD1 or TRBD2 (6 bases each). Specimen: peripheral blood. The CDR3 DNA follows: TGTGCCTGGAGTCCAGACAGGCGGGACCTCGGGGAGCTGTTTTTT. Translated: CAWSPDRRDLGELFF.